This T cell receptor beta chain appears in the sequencing data of a study of blood T cell repertoires in COVID-19. Study details: Italy, Spain and the United States were the sources of the convalescent and acute COVID-19 samples.

Trimming stripped 4 bases from V and 3 bases from J, with 10 bases between. Looked up from germline, CDR1 is SGHRS and CDR2 is YFSETQ. The CDR3 has 13 residues. Only a few counts were recorded for this clone. Authors' analysis steps: Using reference gene primer amplification, nucleated cell counts were estimated. Data came from immunoSEQ multiplex PCR; TCRdb stores just in-frame clones and leaves some out. The V and J calls and clone size were taken over from that table, and D and trimming were inferred from the DNA. Altogether about 130,000 clones are present, roughly 83% being singletons, with the ten largest covering about 40%.

V is TRBV5-1 and J is TRBJ1-2, with D uncertain. Sample: peripheral blood. The sequence came from a man between 40 and 49 years old with active or convalescent COVID-19. Here the CDR3 DNA reads TGCGCCAGCAGCCAGGAGGGTTACTATGGCTACACCTTC. This translates into CASSQEGYYGYTF.